What follows are 15 T cell receptor beta chains derived from one specimen sequenced in a study of control samples from healthy donors and cancer patients. Repertoires were generated with immunoSEQ multiplex PCR, while TCRdb's copy carries only in-frame clones and drops some. Of 90,000 or so clones in the sample, approximately 90% were seen once. Sequencing was performed on blood. Every receptor here comes from a woman in her seventies in good health.

This clone has only a few counts. The rearrangement links TRBV3-1 (or the pseudogene TRBV3-2) to TRBJ2-7; D not resolved. Germline values: CDR1 LGHDT, CDR2 YNNKEL (reference sequence). V was clipped by 5 bases and J by 0 bases, with 5 bases between them. The length of the CDR3 is 12 residues. The CDR3 region has the DNA TGTGCCAGCAGCTCCCTCTCCTACGAGCAGTACTTC. This codes for CASSSLSYEQYF.

This clone appeared once. J is TRBJ1-1 and V is TRBV30, with no clear D. The germline CDR1 and CDR2 sequences are GTSNPN and SVGIG (reference sequence). The V and J ends lost 0 bases and 2 bases respectively, with 10 bases between them. The CDR3 spans 14 residues. The CDR3 DNA reads TGTGCCTGGAGTGTAGCTTTGGGAAACACTGAAGCTTTCTTT. Translating it yields CAWSVALGNTEAFF.

This clone was found once. The gene calls are TRBV19 and TRBJ2-3, with unresolved D. The CDR3 has 15 residues. Trimming left V 6 bases short and J 3 bases short, with 16 bases between. CDR1 and CDR2 from the germline V gene are LNHDA and SQIVND (reference sequence). CDR3 sequence reads: CASSLGFQGTDTQYF. In nucleotides, the CDR3 is TGTGCCAGTAGCCTGGGGTTTCAAGGGACAGATACGCAGTATTTT.

This clone was detected only a few times. The chain employs TRBV29-1 and TRBJ2-1; D gene ambiguous. The germline V and J ends were trimmed by 6 bases and 0 bases, with 15 bases remaining between them. Germline lookup yields CDR1 SQVTM and CDR2 ANQGSEA. The CDR3 has 15 residues. As DNA, the CDR3 is TGCAGCGTCTCCCCGGGCGGAAGCTCCTACAATGAGCAGTTCTTC. Its protein is CSVSPGGSSYNEQFF.

This chain links TRBV27 with TRBJ2-7; TRBD2 matches at 7 bases. CDR3 size: 14 residues. V lost 2 bases and J lost 0; bases outside the gene matches: 1. Germline loops: CDR1 MNHEY, CDR2 SMNVEV (reference sequence). The CDR3 spells CASSLGTNSYEQYF. The CDR3 DNA follows: TGTGCCAGCAGTTTAGGGACTAACTCCTACGAGCAGTACTTC.

This chain joins TRBV6-5 and TRBJ1-3; D is perhaps TRBD1 (5 bases). Germline CDR1 is MNHEY and CDR2 is SVGAGI. This CDR3 is 16 amino acids long. Between the trimmed V and J ends, which lost 0 bases and 2 bases, there was a span of 11 bases. The CDR3 reads CASSYSHGGTGNTIYF. The CDR3 DNA sequence: TGTGCCAGCAGTTACTCTCATGGGGGGACTGGAAACACCATATATTTT.

The chain couples TRBV5-5 to TRBJ2-7; D uncertain. V dropped 2 bases and J dropped 5 bases, with 14 bases sitting between them. There are 14 residues in the CDR3. Germline CDR1 SGHKS, CDR2 YYEKEE (reference sequence). CDR3 loop: CASSLGQPSDEQYF. The CDR3 DNA reads TGTGCCAGCAGCTTAGGTCAGCCGAGCGACGAGCAGTACTTC.

V gene TRBV5-1 combines with J gene TRBJ2-6, with a possible D match to TRBD1 (6 bases). This CDR3 comprises 18 residues. Per germline, CDR1 SGHRS and CDR2 YFSETQ. The ends were cut back, 4 bases at V and 0 bases at J, with 17 bases in the middle. The CDR3, as DNA: TGCGCCAGCAGCCCGTCCGGGACACCACTCTCTGGGGCCAACGTCCTGACTTTC. Its protein is CASSPSGTPLSGANVLTF. Filled out from reference TRBV5-1 and TRBJ2-6, the complete variable domain reads KAGVTQTPRYLIKTRGQQVTLSCSPISGHRSVSWYQQTPGQGLQFLFEYFSETQRNKGNFPGRFSGRQFSNSRSEMNVSTLELGDSALYLCASSPSGTPLSGANVLTFGAGSRLTVL.

The chain recombines TRBV25-1 with TRBJ1-2; D is uncertain. V was clipped by 3 bases and J by 7 bases, with 12 bases between them. CDR1 is MGHDK, CDR2 SYGVNS, per germline. The CDR3 runs 13 residues. CDR3 in DNA: TGTGCCAGCAGTGAGAGTAGTACGGGTGGCTACACCTTC. Its translation is CASSESSTGGYTF.

The chain links TRBV13 to TRBJ2-2; TRBD2 agrees at 12 bases. Germline V gene data show CDR1 as PRHDT and CDR2 as FYEKMQ (reference sequence). V shed 5 bases and J 6 bases; nucleotides not matched to a gene: 10. This CDR3 is built from 17 residues. CDR3 region: CASSQPSGGASPGELFF. For the CDR3, the DNA is TGTGCCAGCAGCCAACCTAGCGGGGGGGCTTCCCCCGGGGAGCTGTTTTTT. Together with reference TRBV13 and TRBJ2-2, the CDR3 gives the full variable domain: AAGVIQSPRHLIKEKRETATLKCYPIPRHDTVYWYQQGPGQDPQFLISFYEKMQSDKGSIPDRFSAQQFSDYHSELNMSSLELGDSALYFCASSQPSGGASPGELFFGEGSRLTVL.

V usage is TRBV5-4 and J usage is TRBJ2-5; tentative D call: TRBD2 (5 bases). The germline gives CDR1 SGHNT, CDR2 YYREEE (reference sequence). The V gene lost 3 bases and the J gene lost 2 bases, with 11 bases spanning the gap. This CDR3 contains 14 residues. This chain's CDR3 is CASSWVDSQETQYF. The CDR3 coding sequence is TGTGCCAGCAGCTGGGTGGACTCACAAGAGACCCAGTACTTC.

The CDR3 coding sequence is TGCAGCGTCTCGGGGGGGCAGGGTACGCAGTATTTT. It translates to CSVSGGQGTQYF. This sequence joins TRBV29-1 and TRBJ2-3; 8 nucleotides align to TRBD2. Trimming took 6 bases from V and 8 from J; bases not matched to a gene: 7. CDR1 is SQVTM, CDR2 ANQGSEA, per germline. The CDR3 runs 12 residues.

J is TRBJ2-5 and V is TRBV11-2; D remains ambiguous. Germline V gives CDR1 SGHAT, CDR2 FQNNGV. The CDR3 is 13 residues long. The V end lost 5 bases, the J end lost 5 bases, and 12 bases lay between the germline ends. In DNA, the CDR3 is TGTGCCAGCAGCCCGCAGACCAGGGAGACCCAGTACTTC. Its protein product is CASSPQTRETQYF.

The chain employs TRBV11-2 and TRBJ1-2; weak D call: TRBD1 (5 bases). Trimming took 1 base from V and 8 from J, leaving 14 bases between them. CDR1 and CDR2 from the germline V gene are SGHAT and FQNNGV. CDR3 length equals 14 residues. CDR3 nucleotides: TGTGCCAGCAGCTTAGCCCAACCCAGGGAGGGCTACACCTTC. This encodes CASSLAQPREGYTF.

The chain employs TRBV6-5 and TRBJ1-2, with D tentatively TRBD1 (6 bases). CDR3 size: 14 residues. Looked up from germline, CDR1 is MNHEY and CDR2 is SVGAGI. Trimming removed 2 bases from V and 7 bases from J, with 14 bases in between. CDR3: CASSYLQGPSGYTF. CDR3 sequence (DNA): TGTGCCAGCAGTTACCTACAGGGCCCCTCTGGCTACACCTTC.